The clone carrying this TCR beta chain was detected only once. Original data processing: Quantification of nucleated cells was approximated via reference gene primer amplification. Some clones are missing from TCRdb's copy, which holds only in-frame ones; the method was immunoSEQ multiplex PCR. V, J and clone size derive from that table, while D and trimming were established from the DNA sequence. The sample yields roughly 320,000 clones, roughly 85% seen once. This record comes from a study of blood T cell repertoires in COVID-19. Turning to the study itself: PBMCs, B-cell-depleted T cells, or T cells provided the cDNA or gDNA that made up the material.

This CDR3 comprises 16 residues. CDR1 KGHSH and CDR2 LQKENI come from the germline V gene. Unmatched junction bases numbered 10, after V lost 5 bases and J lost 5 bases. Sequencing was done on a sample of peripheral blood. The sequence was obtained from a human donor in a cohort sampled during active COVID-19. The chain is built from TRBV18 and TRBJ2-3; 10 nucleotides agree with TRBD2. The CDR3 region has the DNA TGTGCCAGCTCAGCGCCGGGACTAGCGAAAAAAGATACGCAGTATTTT. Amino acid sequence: CASSAPGLAKKDTQYF.